Given below is one TCR beta chain in context. These data are taken from a study of shared clonotypes between healthy human individuals. Assay used: immunoSEQ multiplex PCR; TCRdb lists only in-frame clones, some missing. The sample has 550,000 to 800,000 clones; 80% to 95% are singletons. Only Caucasian adults living in Nashville, Tennessee made up the donor group. Source material: memory CD8+ T cells from PBMCs. Described subset: CD45RO+ cells pooled with CCR7-negative TemRA cells. The sequence was obtained from a man between 18 and 35 years old in good health. Some clones in this sample may be carry-over from other donors' samples.

In DNA form, the CDR3 reads TGTGCCAGCAGTGAAGGGTACAGGCCCTACGAGCAGTACTTC. Its protein product is CASSEGYRPYEQYF. The chain joins TRBV6-1 to TRBJ2-7; maybe TRBD1 (5 bases). V gave up 1 base and J gave up 2 bases, with 9 bases separating them. The CDR3 has 14 residues. Germline V CDR1 and CDR2: MNHNS, SASEGT.